This T cell receptor beta chain was recorded in a study of T cell changes during pregnancy in multiple sclerosis (dated by TCRdb to about 2019). About the investigation overall: The study examined how the T cell repertoire changed over the course of pregnancy in women with multiple sclerosis.

Trimming removed 3 bases from V and 2 bases from J, leaving 8 bases between the germline ends. From the cysteine through the phenylalanine, the CDR3 covers 13 amino acids. Only CDR3 DNA remains: 39 bases, in frame from the first base. From a lookup of the germline V gene, CDR1 and CDR2 are MGHRA and YSYEKL. Library preparation used the immunoSEQ multiplex PCR assay. Drawn from immuneACCESS, this table holds only the in-frame rearrangements with V and J called that TCRdb kept. Clones are partly lost; checked studies trace under half to an unresolved V gene and leave the rest unexplained. Across this sample there are approximately 50,000 clones, with about 91% seen only once. 10% of the sample is in the top ten clones. Notes on this clone: This clone's antigen is unknown. There are no base qualities to consult, and no much larger clone falls within one base.

The TCR was taken from a female donor with multiple sclerosis, enrolled in a pregnancy study. The chain uses TRBV4-1 and TRBJ2-7; the D gene identity is not certain. The sequencing here drew on CD8+ T cells from peripheral blood mononuclear cells, taken after pregnancy. CDR3 loop: CASSHDLTYEQYF. The DNA sequence is given as TGCGCCAGCAGCCATGACTTAACCTACGAGCAGTACTTC.